This T cell receptor (beta chain) appears in the sequencing data of a study of beta chain features in type 1 diabetes. Whole-study results and caveats: Relative to healthy donors, patients appeared to have naive, central memory and Treg TCRB repertoires that were more similar.

Every isolated RNA sample was fully reverse transcribed, so sequencing captured expressed TCRB transcripts. Using immunoSEQ multiplex PCR, the repertoire was profiled, and TCRdb retains in-frame clones only, with some absent. Of under 450,000 clones listed, roughly 13% were seen once; the top ten hold 0.035% to 0.04%. Concerning this clone itself: What it binds is unknown.

CDR1 is ENHRY, CDR2 SYGVKD, per germline. The germline V and J ends were trimmed by 7 bases and 0 bases, with 11 bases remaining between them. CDR3 length: 14 amino acids. Via the markers CD45RO/CCR7/CD25/CD127/CD95/CD27, stem cell-like memory, regulatory, central memory and naive CD4+ cells were sorted. The chain couples TRBV10-3 to TRBJ2-3; D gene uncertain. Sequenced material: naive CD4+ T cells from blood. This TCR was recovered from a man aged 25-40 years in good health. The CDR3 DNA reads TGTGCCATCACCCGGGCAAGAAGCACAGATACGCAGTATTTT. The encoded protein is CAITRARSTDTQYF.